These 15 T cell receptor beta chains originate from one sample sequenced in a study of regulatory T cells in long-lasting Graves disease. Building the TCR beta libraries relied on iRepertoire HTBI primers, and CDR3 regions underwent Arm-PCR. TCRdb fed the multiplex PCR reads into MiXCR, producing one record per CDR3 protein. The sample carries some 490,000 distinct CDR3 sequences, around 12% recorded once. Sample time point: newly diagnosed GD, antithyroid drugs for less than 3 months. There was RNA extracted from PBMCs, and the TCR library was made from it. This sample was shared with a second study, whose subject was T cells in Graves' hyperthyroidism and ophthalmopathy.

The source was peripheral blood mononuclear cells (PBMCs), collected at new diagnosis, from a patient treated with antithyroid drugs. The origin of the receptors is a woman between 25 and 40 years old with Graves disease.

Ten or more counts support this clonotype. The genes are TRBV13 and TRBJ1-2, with D maybe TRBD1 (6 bases). This CDR3 spans 15 amino acids. V was pared by 2 bases and J by 3 bases, with 13 bases between. The germline V gene has CDR1 PRHDT and CDR2 FYEKMQ (reference sequence). CDR3 nucleotide sequence: TGTGCCAGCAGCTTACCCCTGGACAGAGACTATGGCTACACCTTC. It translates to CASSLPLDRDYGYTF.

There are many counts of this clonotype. CDR3 nucleotides: TGTGCCAGCAGTGGGGGGACAGTTCCTCACGAGCAGTACTTC. It encodes CASSGGTVPHEQYF. The chain recombines TRBV6-1 with TRBJ2-7; 7 positions agree with TRBD1. V was clipped by 4 bases and J by 5 bases; unmatched bases: 8. From germline, CDR1 is MNHNS and CDR2 SASEGT. CDR3 length: 14 amino acids.

This clonotype was seen at least ten times. The gene calls are TRBV7-9 and TRBJ2-5; 8 nucleotides line up with TRBD2. V gave up 5 bases and J gave up 5 bases; unmatched junction bases: 7. CDR1 and CDR2 from the germline V gene are SEHNR and FQNEAQ (reference sequence). The CDR3 is made up of 14 amino acids. The CDR3 here is CASSPGGARETQYF. DNA for the CDR3: TGTGCCAGCAGCCCCGGGGGGGCCAGGGAGACCCAGTACTTC.

At least ten counts were recorded for this clonotype. V usage is TRBV27 and J usage is TRBJ2-1; 10 bases align to TRBD2. The germline CDR1 and CDR2 sequences are MNHEY and SMNVEV (reference sequence). This CDR3 contains 16 residues. Trimming cost V 6 bases and J 4 bases; bases outside gene matches: 9. The CDR3 protein is CASRRLAGPSYNEQFF. Written as DNA, the CDR3 is TGTGCCAGCAGAAGACTAGCGGGTCCCTCTTACAATGAGCAGTTCTTC.

The CDR3 reads CASSPSGGGKAVEQYF. CDR3 DNA sequence: TGTGCCAGCAGCCCCTCCGGAGGGGGAAAAGCGGTTGAGCAGTACTTC. The chain is built from TRBV7-9 and TRBJ2-7; either TRBD1 or TRBD2 may fit D (6 bases each). With 5 bases removed from V and 7 bases from J, the gap between germline ends came to 24 bases. The CDR3 totals 16 residues. Germline loops: CDR1 SEHNR, CDR2 FQNEAQ (reference sequence).

This clonotype was counted ten times or more. The chain recombines TRBV20-1 with TRBJ2-7; either TRBD1 or TRBD2 may supply D (5 bases each). Germline assignment: CDR1 DFQATT and CDR2 SNEGSKA (reference sequence). The V gene lost 5 bases and the J gene lost 3 bases, with 11 bases spanning the gap. This CDR3 has 12 amino acids. Here the CDR3 reads CSAGTGIYEQYF. CDR3 DNA: TGCAGTGCTGGGACGGGAATCTACGAGCAGTACTTC.

In this sample, this clonotype turned up a few times. This chain links TRBV10-3 with TRBJ2-7; TRBD1 matches at 8 bases. The germline gives CDR1 ENHRY, CDR2 SYGVKD. Trimming removed 8 bases from V and 3 bases from J; junction bases left unmatched: 3. CDR3 length equals 12 residues. The CDR3 DNA reads as TGTGCCATCGCACAGGGGGGCTACGAGCAGTACTTC. This codes for CAIAQGGYEQYF.

This clonotype came up many times. The gene calls are TRBV19 and TRBJ1-1; possible D gene TRBD1, 5 bases. The germline gives CDR1 LNHDA, CDR2 SQIVND (reference sequence). The V end was cut by 3 bases, the J end by 7 bases, with 15 bases between. The CDR3 is 14 amino acids. The chain's CDR3 is CASSMLSGRGEAFF. The CDR3, as DNA: TGTGCCAGTAGTATGCTGTCAGGGAGGGGTGAAGCTTTCTTT.

This clonotype was detected only a few times. The genes are TRBV5-6 and TRBJ2-7, with D uncertain. Looked up from germline, CDR1 is SGHDT and CDR2 is YYEEEE. Trimming stripped 1 base from V and 2 bases from J, with 13 bases between. The length of the CDR3 is 15 residues. CDR3 in DNA: TGTGCCAGCAGCTTGTCCCCAGGCACCGCCTACGAGCAGTACTTC. Amino acids: CASSLSPGTAYEQYF.

This clonotype was seen ten or more times. J is TRBJ1-1 and V is TRBV19; D is ambiguous. V was trimmed by 6 bases and J by 2 bases, leaving 19 bases between them. Germline CDR1 and CDR2: LNHDA and SQIVND (reference sequence). The CDR3 totals 16 residues. The CDR3 here is CASSLGVRGGNTEAFF. The CDR3 DNA reads TGTGCCAGTAGCCTTGGGGTAAGAGGAGGCAACACTGAAGCTTTCTTT.

This clonotype showed up many times. The rearrangement joins TRBV11-2 to TRBJ1-3; the D gene is possibly TRBD1 (6 bases). The V gene's germline CDR1 is SGHAT and CDR2 FQNNGV. The CDR3 is 16 residues long. V lost 4 bases and J lost 1, with 14 bases in between. The CDR3 region has the DNA TGTGCCAGCAGCTGGCACAGGGAGACATCTGGAAACACCATATATTTT. Translating gives CASSWHRETSGNTIYF.

The chain couples TRBV4-3 to TRBJ2-4; D perhaps matches TRBD1 (7 bases). Germline lookup yields CDR1 LGHNA and CDR2 YSLEER. This CDR3 is 18 amino acids long. Trimming left V 0 bases short and J 2 bases short, with 17 bases between. The CDR3 loop is CASSQDPAGGTTKNIQYF. The CDR3 DNA reads as TGCGCCAGCAGCCAAGATCCCGCAGGGGGGACAACCAAAAACATTCAGTACTTC.

This clonotype was recorded at least ten times. The chain recombines TRBV27 with TRBJ1-2; D unclear. The CDR3 consists of 14 residues. Trimming cost V 2 bases and J 2 bases, with 9 bases left between them. In germline, CDR1 is MNHEY, CDR2 SMNVEV (reference sequence). The CDR3 coding sequence is TGTGCCAGCAGTTTACGTGGCAGGAACTATGGCTACACCTTC. Its protein product is CASSLRGRNYGYTF.

There are a few counts of this clonotype. The genes are TRBV7-2 and TRBJ1-4; tentatively, D is TRBD1 (6 bases). The germline gives CDR1 SGHTA, CDR2 FQGNSA. Trimming stripped 5 bases from V and 3 bases from J, with 13 bases between. This CDR3 has 15 amino acids. CDR3 DNA: TGTGCCAGCAGCCCCACCGGGACACCTAATGAAAAACTGTTTTTT. This codes for CASSPTGTPNEKLFF.

V and J are TRBV5-6 and TRBJ1-1; possibly TRBD1 for D (5 bases). The CDR3 extends over 13 amino acids. Germline V gene data show CDR1 as SGHDT and CDR2 as YYEEEE. V lost 2 bases to trimming and J lost 5 bases, with 10 bases between them. The CDR3 loop reads CASSLDSRTEAFF. CDR3 nucleotide sequence: TGTGCCAGCAGCTTAGACAGTCGGACTGAAGCTTTCTTT.